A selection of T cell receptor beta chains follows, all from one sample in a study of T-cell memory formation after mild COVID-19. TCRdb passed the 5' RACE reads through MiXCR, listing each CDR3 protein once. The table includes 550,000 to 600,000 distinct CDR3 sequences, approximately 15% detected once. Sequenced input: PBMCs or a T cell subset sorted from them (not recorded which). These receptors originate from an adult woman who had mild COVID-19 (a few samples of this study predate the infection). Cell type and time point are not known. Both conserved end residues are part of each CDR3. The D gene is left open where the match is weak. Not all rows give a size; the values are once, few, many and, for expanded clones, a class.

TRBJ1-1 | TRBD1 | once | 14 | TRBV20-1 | CSVWDRGEGVEAFF | TGCAGTGTTTGGGACAGGGGCGAGGGTGTTGAAGCTTTCTTT
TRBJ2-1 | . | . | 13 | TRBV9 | CASGRRAGNEQFF | TGTGCCAGCGGTCGAAGGGCAGGGAATGAGCAGTTCTTC
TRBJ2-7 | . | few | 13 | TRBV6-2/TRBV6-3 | CASTPLGFYEQYF | TGTGCCAGCACCCCCTTAGGGTTCTACGAGCAGTACTTC
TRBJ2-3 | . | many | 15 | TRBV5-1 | CASSLAAKASDTQYF | TGCGCCAGCAGCTTGGCCGCGAAGGCCTCAGATACGCAGTATTTT
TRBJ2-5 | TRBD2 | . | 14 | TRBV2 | CASSDGRAIETQYF | TGTGCCAGCAGTGACGGGAGGGCCATAGAGACCCAGTACTTC
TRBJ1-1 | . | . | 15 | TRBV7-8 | CASSLEGILNTEAFF | TGTGCCAGCAGCTTAGAGGGGATCCTGAACACTGAAGCTTTCTTT
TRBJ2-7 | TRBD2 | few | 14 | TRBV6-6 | CASSYSGRRYEQYF | TGTGCCAGCAGTTATAGCGGGAGACGGTACGAGCAGTACTTC
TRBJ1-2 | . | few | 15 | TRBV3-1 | CASSPHGRVPYGYTF | TGTGCCAGCAGCCCACACGGCAGGGTACCCTATGGCTACACCTTC
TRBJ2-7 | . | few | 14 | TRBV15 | CATSTPVSSYEQYF | TGTGCCACCAGCACTCCCGTCAGCTCCTACGAGCAGTACTTC
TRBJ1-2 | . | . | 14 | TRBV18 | CASSPAGSNYGYTF | TGTGCCAGCTCACCCGCAGGGAGTAACTATGGCTACACCTTC
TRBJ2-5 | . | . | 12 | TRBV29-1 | CSASLGRETQYF | TGCAGCGCTAGTCTTGGGAGAGAGACCCAGTACTTC
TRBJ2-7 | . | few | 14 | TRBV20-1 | CSARPTGTEYEQYF | TGCAGTGCTAGACCAACGGGGACCGAGTACGAGCAGTACTTC
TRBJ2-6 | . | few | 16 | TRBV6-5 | CASSGPGDSGANVLTF | TGTGCCAGCAGTGGCCCGGGCGACTCTGGGGCCAACGTCCTGACTTTC
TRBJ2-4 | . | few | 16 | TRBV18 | CASSVLDPSAQNIQYF | TGTGCCAGCTCAGTACTCGACCCATCTGCTCAAAACATTCAGTACTTC
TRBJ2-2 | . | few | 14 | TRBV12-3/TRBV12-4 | CASRLGSGAGELFF | TGTGCCAGCAGGTTGGGGAGCGGCGCCGGGGAGCTGTTTTTT
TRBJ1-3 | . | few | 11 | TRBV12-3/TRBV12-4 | CASSSRNTIYF | TGTGCCAGCAGTTCCCGAAACACCATATATTTT
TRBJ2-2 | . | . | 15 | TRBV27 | CASSLSGDLTGELFF | TGTGCCAGCAGTTTATCCGGGGATCTCACCGGGGAGCTGTTTTTT
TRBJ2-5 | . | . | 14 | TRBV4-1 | CASSQGQGGETQYF | TGCGCCAGCAGCCAAGGACAGGGAGGAGAGACCCAGTACTTC
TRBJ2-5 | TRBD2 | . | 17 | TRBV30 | CAWSEGVGRERGETQYF | TGTGCCTGGAGTGAGGGAGTGGGGCGGGAGAGAGGAGAGACCCAGTACTTC
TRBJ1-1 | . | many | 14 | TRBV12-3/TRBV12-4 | CASSSNSLNTEAFF | TGTGCCAGCAGTTCTAACAGCCTGAACACTGAAGCTTTCTTT
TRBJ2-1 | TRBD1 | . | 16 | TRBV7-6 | CASSLFNRQGDNEQFF | TGTGCCAGCAGCTTATTTAACCGACAGGGGGACAATGAGCAGTTCTTC
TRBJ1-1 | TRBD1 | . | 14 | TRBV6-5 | CASSWDRGKTEAFF | TGTGCCAGCAGTTGGGACAGGGGAAAGACTGAAGCTTTCTTT
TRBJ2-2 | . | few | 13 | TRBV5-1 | CASSFEGTGELFF | TGCGCCAGCAGCTTCGAGGGGACCGGGGAGCTGTTTTTT
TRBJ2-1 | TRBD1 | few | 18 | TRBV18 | CASSPNLRRTGGLNEQFF | TGTGCCAGCTCACCAAATCTCCGAAGGACAGGGGGGCTAAATGAGCAGTTCTTC
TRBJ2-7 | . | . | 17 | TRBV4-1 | CASSQESAAASSYEQYF | TGCGCCAGCAGCCAAGAATCGGCAGCCGCTAGCTCCTACGAGCAGTACTTC
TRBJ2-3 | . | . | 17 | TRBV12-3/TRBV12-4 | CASSHSLAGLNTDTQYF | TGTGCCAGCAGTCATTCTCTGGCGGGACTCAACACAGATACGCAGTATTTT
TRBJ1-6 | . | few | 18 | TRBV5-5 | CASSLGPADQDPSSPLHF | TGTGCCAGCAGCTTGGGACCCGCCGATCAGGATCCTAGTTCACCCCTCCACTTT